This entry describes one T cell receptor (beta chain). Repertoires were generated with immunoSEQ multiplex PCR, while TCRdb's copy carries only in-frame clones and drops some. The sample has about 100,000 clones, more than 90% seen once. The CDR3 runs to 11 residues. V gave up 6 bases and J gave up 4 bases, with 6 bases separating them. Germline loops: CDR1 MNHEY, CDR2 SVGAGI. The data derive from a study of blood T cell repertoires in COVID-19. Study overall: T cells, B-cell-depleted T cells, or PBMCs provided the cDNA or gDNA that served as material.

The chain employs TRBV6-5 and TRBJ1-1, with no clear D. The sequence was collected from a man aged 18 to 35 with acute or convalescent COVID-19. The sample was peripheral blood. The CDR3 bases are TGTGCCAGCAGGGAGGGCACTGAAGCTTTCTTT. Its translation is CASREGTEAFF.